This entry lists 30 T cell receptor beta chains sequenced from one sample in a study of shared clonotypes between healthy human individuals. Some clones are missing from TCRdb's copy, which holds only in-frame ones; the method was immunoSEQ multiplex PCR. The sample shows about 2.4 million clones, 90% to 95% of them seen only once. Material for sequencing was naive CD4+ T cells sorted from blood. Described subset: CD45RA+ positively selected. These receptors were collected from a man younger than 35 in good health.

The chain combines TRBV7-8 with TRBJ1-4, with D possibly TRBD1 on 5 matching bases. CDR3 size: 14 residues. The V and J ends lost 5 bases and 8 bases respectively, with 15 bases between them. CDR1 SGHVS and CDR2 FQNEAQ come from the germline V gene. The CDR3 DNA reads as TGTGCCAGCAGCCCAGACCCCGGGGGAGAAAAACTGTTTTTT. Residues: CASSPDPGGEKLFF.

The CDR3 coding sequence is TGTGCCAGCAGCTTAGCTGGGCAGCGCTTTTATGGCTACACCTTC. As protein: CASSLAGQRFYGYTF. The gene calls are TRBV5-6 and TRBJ1-2, with D unresolved. Germline V CDR1 and CDR2: SGHDT, YYEEEE. V gave up 2 bases and J gave up 5 bases, with 16 bases separating them. This CDR3 is built from 15 residues.

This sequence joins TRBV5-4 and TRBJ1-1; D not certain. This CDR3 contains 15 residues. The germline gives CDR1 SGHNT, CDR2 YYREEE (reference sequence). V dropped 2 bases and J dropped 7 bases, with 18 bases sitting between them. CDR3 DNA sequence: TGTGCCAGCAGCTTTCTGGACTCCCAGATAGATGAAGCTTTCTTT. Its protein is CASSFLDSQIDEAFF.

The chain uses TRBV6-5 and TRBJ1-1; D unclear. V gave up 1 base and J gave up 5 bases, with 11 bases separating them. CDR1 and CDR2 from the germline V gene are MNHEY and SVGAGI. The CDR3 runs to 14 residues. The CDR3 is CASSYFKGGTEAFF. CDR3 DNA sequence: TGTGCCAGCAGTTACTTCAAGGGCGGGACTGAAGCTTTCTTT.

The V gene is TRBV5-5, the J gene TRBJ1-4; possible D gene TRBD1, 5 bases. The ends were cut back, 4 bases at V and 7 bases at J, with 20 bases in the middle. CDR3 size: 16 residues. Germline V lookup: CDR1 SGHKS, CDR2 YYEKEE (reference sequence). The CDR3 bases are TGTGCCAGCAGCCCATCGGCTTCAGGGAGGAGTGAAAAACTGTTTTTT. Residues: CASSPSASGRSEKLFF.

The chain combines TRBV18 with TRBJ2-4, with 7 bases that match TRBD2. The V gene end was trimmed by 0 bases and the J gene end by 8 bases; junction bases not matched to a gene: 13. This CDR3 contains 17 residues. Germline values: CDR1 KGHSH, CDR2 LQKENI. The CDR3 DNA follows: TGTGCCAGCTCACCACCGATGGGACCCAGCGGGGCGGACATTCAGTACTTC. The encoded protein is CASSPPMGPSGADIQYF.

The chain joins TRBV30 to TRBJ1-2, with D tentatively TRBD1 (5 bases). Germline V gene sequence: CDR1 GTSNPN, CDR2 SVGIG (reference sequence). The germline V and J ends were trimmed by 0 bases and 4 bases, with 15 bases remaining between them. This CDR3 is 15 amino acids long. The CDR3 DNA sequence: TGTGCCTGGAGTGTCGGGGCAGGGATGGCCTATGGCTACACCTTC. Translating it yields CAWSVGAGMAYGYTF.

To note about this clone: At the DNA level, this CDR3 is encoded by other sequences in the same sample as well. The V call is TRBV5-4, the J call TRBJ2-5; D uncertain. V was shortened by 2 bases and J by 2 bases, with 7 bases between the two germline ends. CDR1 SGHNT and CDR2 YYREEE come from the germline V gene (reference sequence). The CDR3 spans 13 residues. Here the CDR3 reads CASSLRQQETQYF. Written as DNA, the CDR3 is TGTGCCAGCAGCTTACGGCAGCAAGAGACCCAGTACTTC. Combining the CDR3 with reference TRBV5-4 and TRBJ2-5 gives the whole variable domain ETGVTQSPTHLIKTRGQQVTLRCSSQSGHNTVSWYQQALGQGPQFIFQYYREEENGRGNFPPRFSGLQFPNYSSELNVNALELDDSALYLCASSLRQQETQYFGPGTRLLVL.

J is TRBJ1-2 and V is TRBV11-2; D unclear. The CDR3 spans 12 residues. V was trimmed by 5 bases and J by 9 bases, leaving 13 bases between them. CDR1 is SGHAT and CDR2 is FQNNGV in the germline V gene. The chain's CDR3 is CASSPTGSRYTF. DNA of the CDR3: TGTGCCAGCAGCCCCACGGGGAGTCGCTACACCTTC. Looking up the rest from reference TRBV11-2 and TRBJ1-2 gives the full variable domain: EAGVAQSPRYKIIEKRQSVAFWCNPISGHATLYWYQQILGQGPKLLIQFQNNGVVDDSQLPKDRFSAERLKGVDSTLKIQPAKLEDSAVYLCASSPTGSRYTFGSGTRLTVV.

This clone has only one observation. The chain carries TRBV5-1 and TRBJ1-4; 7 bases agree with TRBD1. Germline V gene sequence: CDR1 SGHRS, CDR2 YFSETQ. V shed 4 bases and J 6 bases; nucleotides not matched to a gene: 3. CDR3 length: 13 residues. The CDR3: CASSEGQDEKLFF. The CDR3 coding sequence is TGCGCCAGCAGCGAAGGACAGGATGAAAAACTGTTTTTT.

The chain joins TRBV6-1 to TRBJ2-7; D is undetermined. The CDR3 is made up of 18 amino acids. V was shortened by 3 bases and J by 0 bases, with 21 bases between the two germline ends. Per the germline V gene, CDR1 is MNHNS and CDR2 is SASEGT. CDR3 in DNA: TGTGCCAGCAGTGACCGCGGTTCGGTTGGGTTGAGCTCCTACGAGCAGTACTTC. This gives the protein CASSDRGSVGLSSYEQYF.

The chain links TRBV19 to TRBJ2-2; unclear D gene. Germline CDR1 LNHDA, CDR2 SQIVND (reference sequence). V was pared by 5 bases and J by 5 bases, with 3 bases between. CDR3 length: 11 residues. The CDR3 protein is CASSWTGELFF. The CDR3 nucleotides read TGTGCCAGTAGTTGGACCGGGGAGCTGTTTTTT.

Here the CDR3 DNA reads TGCGCCAGCAGCTTGGATACTTTCAAAGAGACCCAGTACTTC. Protein sequence: CASSLDTFKETQYF. V is TRBV5-1 and J is TRBJ2-5; D gene uncertain. V gave up 0 bases and J gave up 3 bases, with 9 bases separating them. Germline V gives CDR1 SGHRS, CDR2 YFSETQ. The CDR3 runs 14 residues.

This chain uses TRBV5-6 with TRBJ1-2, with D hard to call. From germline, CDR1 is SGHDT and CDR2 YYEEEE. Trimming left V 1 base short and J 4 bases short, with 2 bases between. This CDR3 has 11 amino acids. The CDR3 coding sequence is TGTGCCAGCAGCTTGCGCTATGGCTACACCTTC. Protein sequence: CASSLRYGYTF.

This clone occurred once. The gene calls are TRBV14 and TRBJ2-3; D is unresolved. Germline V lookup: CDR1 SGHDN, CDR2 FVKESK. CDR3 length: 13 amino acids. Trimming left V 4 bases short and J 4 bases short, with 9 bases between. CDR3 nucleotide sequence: TGTGCCAGCAGCCTCGTGTCGGCAGATACGCAGTATTTT. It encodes CASSLVSADTQYF. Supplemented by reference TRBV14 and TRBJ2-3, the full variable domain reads EAGVTQFPSHSVIEKGQTVTLRCDPISGHDNLYWYRRVMGKEIKFLLHFVKESKQDESGMPNNRFLAERTGGTYSTLKVQPAELEDSGVYFCASSLVSADTQYFGPGTRLTVL.

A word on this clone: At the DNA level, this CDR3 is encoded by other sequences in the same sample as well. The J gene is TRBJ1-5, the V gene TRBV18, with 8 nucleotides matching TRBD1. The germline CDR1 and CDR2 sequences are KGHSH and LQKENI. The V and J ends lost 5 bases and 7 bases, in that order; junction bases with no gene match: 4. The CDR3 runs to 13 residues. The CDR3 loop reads CASSLDRGQPQHF. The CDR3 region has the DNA TGTGCCAGCTCATTAGACAGGGGCCAGCCCCAGCATTTT. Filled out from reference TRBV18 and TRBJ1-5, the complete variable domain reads NAGVMQNPRHLVRRRGQEARLRCSPMKGHSHVYWYRQLPEEGLKFMVYLQKENIIDESGMPKERFSAEFPKEGPSILRIQQVVRGDSAAYFCASSLDRGQPQHFGDGTRLSIL.

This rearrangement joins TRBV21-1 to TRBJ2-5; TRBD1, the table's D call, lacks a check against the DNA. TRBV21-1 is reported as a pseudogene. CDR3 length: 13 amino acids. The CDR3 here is CASSKTGEETQYF. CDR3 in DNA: TGTGCCAGCAGCAAGACAGGGGAGGAGACCCAGTACTTC.

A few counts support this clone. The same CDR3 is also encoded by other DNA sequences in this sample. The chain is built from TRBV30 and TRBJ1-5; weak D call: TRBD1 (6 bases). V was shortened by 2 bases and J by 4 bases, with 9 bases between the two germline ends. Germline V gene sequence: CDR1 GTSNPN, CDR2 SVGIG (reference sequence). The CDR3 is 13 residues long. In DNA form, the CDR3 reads TGTGCCTGGAGTCCCGGACAGAATCAGCCCCAGCATTTT. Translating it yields CAWSPGQNQPQHF.

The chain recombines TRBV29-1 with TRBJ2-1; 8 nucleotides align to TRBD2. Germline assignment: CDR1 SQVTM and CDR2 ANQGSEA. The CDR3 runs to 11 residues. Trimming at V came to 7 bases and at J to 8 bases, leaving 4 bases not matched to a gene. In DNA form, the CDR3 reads TGCAGCGCGAAGCGGGGGTATGAGCAGTTCTTC. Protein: CSAKRGYEQFF.

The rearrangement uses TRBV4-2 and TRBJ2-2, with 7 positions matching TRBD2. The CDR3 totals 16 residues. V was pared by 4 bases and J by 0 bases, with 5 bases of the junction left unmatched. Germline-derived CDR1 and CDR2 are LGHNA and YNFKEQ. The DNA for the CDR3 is TGTGCCAGCAGCCCACCTCTAGCGGCGAACACCGGGGAGCTGTTTTTT. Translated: CASSPPLAANTGELFF.

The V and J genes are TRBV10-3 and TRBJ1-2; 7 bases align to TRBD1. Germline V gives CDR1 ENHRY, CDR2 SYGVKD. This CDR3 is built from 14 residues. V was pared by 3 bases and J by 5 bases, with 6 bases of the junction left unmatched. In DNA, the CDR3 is TGTGCCATCAGTGAACCCGACAGGGAATATGGCTACACCTTC. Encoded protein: CAISEPDREYGYTF.

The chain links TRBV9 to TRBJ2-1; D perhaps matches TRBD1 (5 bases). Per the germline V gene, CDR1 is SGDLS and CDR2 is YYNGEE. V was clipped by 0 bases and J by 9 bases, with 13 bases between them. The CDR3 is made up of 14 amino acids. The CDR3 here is CASSVASGLGEQFF. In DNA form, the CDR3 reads TGTGCCAGCAGCGTAGCTTCAGGGCTTGGTGAGCAGTTCTTC.

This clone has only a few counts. The CDR3 nucleotides are TGTGCCAGCAGTGAAATCGGGGCAAACACTGAAGCTTTCTTT. It codes for CASSEIGANTEAFF. This chain links TRBV2 with TRBJ1-1, with D possibly matching TRBD1 (5 bases). The germline V gene encodes CDR1 SNHLY and CDR2 FYNNEI. The CDR3 has 14 amino acids. The germline V and J ends were trimmed by 2 bases and 2 bases, with 9 bases remaining between them.

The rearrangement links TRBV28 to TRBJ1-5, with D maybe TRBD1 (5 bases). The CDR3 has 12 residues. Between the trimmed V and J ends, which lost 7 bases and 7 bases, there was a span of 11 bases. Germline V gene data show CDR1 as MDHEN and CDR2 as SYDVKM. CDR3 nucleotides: TGTGCCAGCATCCGGGGGACCCAGCCCCAGCATTTT. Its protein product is CASIRGTQPQHF.

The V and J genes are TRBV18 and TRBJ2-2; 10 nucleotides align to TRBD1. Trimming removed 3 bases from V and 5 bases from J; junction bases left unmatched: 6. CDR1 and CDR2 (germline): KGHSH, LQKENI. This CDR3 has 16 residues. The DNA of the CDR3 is TGTGCCAGCTCACCCCTGACAGGGGGCGGTACCGGGGAGCTGTTTTTT. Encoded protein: CASSPLTGGGTGELFF.

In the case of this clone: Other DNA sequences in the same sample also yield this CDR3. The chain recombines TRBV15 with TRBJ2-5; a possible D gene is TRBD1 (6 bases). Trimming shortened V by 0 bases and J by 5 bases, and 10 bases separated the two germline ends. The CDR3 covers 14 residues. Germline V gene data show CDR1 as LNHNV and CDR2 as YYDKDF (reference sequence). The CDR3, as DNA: TGTGCCACCAGCAGAGACAGGGGCGGGGAGACCCAGTACTTC. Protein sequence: CATSRDRGGETQYF.

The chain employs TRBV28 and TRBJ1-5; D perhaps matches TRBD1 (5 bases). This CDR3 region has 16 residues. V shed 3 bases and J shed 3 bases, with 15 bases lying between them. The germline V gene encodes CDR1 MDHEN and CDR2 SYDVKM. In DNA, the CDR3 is TGTGCCAGCAGTTTTAAGACAGCACCCATCAATCAGCCCCAGCATTTT. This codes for CASSFKTAPINQPQHF.

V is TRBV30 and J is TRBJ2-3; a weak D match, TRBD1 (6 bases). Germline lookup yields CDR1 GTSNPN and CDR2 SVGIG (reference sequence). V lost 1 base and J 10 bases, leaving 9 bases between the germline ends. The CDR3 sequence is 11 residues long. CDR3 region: CAWSARGPQYF. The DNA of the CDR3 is TGTGCCTGGAGTGCCAGGGGCCCGCAGTATTTT.

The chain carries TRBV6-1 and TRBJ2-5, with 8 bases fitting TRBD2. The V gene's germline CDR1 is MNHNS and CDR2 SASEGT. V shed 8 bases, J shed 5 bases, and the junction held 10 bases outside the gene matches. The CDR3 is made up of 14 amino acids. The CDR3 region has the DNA TGTGCCAGCCGAACGGGGGGGCCGAGTGAGACCCAGTACTTC. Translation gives CASRTGGPSETQYF.

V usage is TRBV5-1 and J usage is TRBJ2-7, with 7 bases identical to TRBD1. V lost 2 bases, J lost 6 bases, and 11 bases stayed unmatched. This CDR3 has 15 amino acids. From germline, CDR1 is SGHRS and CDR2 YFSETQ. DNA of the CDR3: TGCGCCAGCAGCTTAAAACCGACAGGGCCTTCCGAGCAGTACTTC. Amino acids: CASSLKPTGPSEQYF.